This TCR beta chain came from a study of T cells in Graves' hyperthyroidism and ophthalmopathy. TCR beta CDR3 regions were amplified from RNA. In the first-round RT-PCR of the TCR CDR3, the HTBI primer set was used. TCRdb independently ran MiXCR on the multiplex PCR reads; one entry per CDR3 protein. This sample carries about 600,000 distinct CDR3 sequences, 16% of them seen once, and the ten largest clones take approximately 3.5%. The table lists this clonotype with many counts. This CDR3 comprises 15 residues. The germline CDR1 and CDR2 sequences are MDHEN and SYDVKM. V gave up 5 bases and J gave up 3 bases, with 15 bases separating them.

V and J are TRBV28 and TRBJ2-3; tentative D call: TRBD1 (7 bases). Sequencing used blood. The sequence came from a woman between 40 and 50 years old with Graves' ophthalmopathy. CDR3 nucleotide sequence: TGTGCCAGCAGTCCGACAGGGAGGCGAACAGATACGCAGTATTTT. Protein product: CASSPTGRRTDTQYF. The entire variable domain, with the rest obtained from reference TRBV28 and TRBJ2-3, is as follows: DVKVTQSSRYLVKRTGEKVFLECVQDMDHENMFWYRQDPGLGLRLIYFSYDVKMKEKGDIPEGYSVSREKKERFSLILESASTNQTSMYLCASSPTGRRTDTQYFGPGTRLTVL.